Below, 14 T cell receptor beta chains from the same sample are listed, as sequenced in a study of blood T cells in healthy people across ages. For the second PCR, which ran for roughly 6 to 12 cycles, a sample-barcoded 5' primer and a J-beta primer mix were used. TCRdb re-derived calls from the 5' RACE reads in MiXCR, one entry per CDR3 protein. The data contain over 1,200,000 distinct CDR3 sequences, 59% of them singletons. Sample: blood. These TCRs come from a man younger than 35 in good health.

V and J are TRBV6-6 and TRBJ1-4; 7 positions agree with TRBD1. Losses at the gene ends were 5 bases for V and 8 bases for J; bases not matched to a gene: 11. The CDR3 contains 15 residues. Germline loops: CDR1 MNHNY, CDR2 SVGAGI (reference sequence). The CDR3 nucleotides are TGTGCCAGCAGTGGAACACAGGGGAGGGGGGAAAAACTGTTTTTT. This codes for CASSGTQGRGEKLFF.

The rearrangement links TRBV12-3 or TRBV12-4 to TRBJ2-5; weak D call: TRBD2 (6 bases). The ends were cut back, 4 bases at V and 3 bases at J, with 15 bases in the middle. The CDR3 is made up of 15 amino acids. CDR3 loop: CASSSYGRGKETQYF. CDR3 DNA sequence: TGTGCCAGCAGTTCCTATGGGCGGGGCAAAGAGACCCAGTACTTC.

The chain combines TRBV20-1 with TRBJ2-7; D remains unclear. Trimming shortened V by 2 bases and J by 6 bases, and 8 bases separated the two germline ends. Per germline, CDR1 DFQATT and CDR2 SNEGSKA (reference sequence). The CDR3 sequence is 11 residues long. The CDR3 sequence is CSARRISEQYF. DNA for the CDR3: TGCAGTGCTAGACGCATTAGCGAGCAGTACTTC.

This clonotype was picked up one time. The chain recombines TRBV6-5 with TRBJ2-1; tentatively, D is TRBD2 (6 bases). Trimming took off 7 bases at V and 10 bases at J, with 17 bases between the two ends. CDR1 is MNHEY, CDR2 SVGAGI, per germline. CDR3 size: 13 residues. Written as DNA, the CDR3 is TGTGCCAGCACAAGAAAGCCGGGACTCGAGCAGTTCTTC. It yields the protein CASTRKPGLEQFF.

There are a few counts of this clonotype. The chain combines TRBV5-1 with TRBJ1-5, with D perhaps TRBD1 (5 bases). This CDR3 has 15 amino acids. In germline, CDR1 is SGHRS, CDR2 YFSETQ. V was clipped by 4 bases and J by 4 bases, with 15 bases between them. The CDR3 coding sequence is TGCGCCAGCAGCGTAACCGGGACGGCAAATCAGCCCCAGCATTTT. It translates to CASSVTGTANQPQHF.

V and J are TRBV6-6 and TRBJ1-1, with D possibly TRBD1 on 5 matching bases. Deletions cut 2 bases from V and 6 bases from J, with 16 bases between. Germline V gives CDR1 MNHNY, CDR2 SVGAGI (reference sequence). This CDR3 comprises 15 residues. CDR3 amino acids: CASSYATRAVAEAFF. The CDR3, as DNA: TGTGCCAGCAGTTACGCGACCAGGGCGGTGGCTGAAGCTTTCTTT.

The chain links TRBV30 to TRBJ2-1, with 8 bases matching TRBD1. V dropped 1 base and J dropped 7; count of bases not matched to a gene: 3. The CDR3 length is 13 residues. CDR1 is GTSNPN and CDR2 is SVGIG in the germline V gene (reference sequence). CDR3 sequence: CAWSGTGWNEQFF. The CDR3 region has the DNA TGTGCCTGGAGTGGGACAGGGTGGAATGAGCAGTTCTTC.

This clonotype occurred a few times. V gene TRBV2 combines with J gene TRBJ1-1; D unresolved. V dropped 5 bases and J dropped 2 bases, with 18 bases sitting between them. CDR1 and CDR2 (germline): SNHLY, FYNNEI. This CDR3 comprises 16 residues. The CDR3 loop reads CASSQSTEILNTEAFF. CDR3 DNA: TGTGCCAGCAGTCAATCGACTGAGATCCTTAACACTGAAGCTTTCTTT.

The V and J genes are TRBV7-2 and TRBJ1-6, with 8 bases that match TRBD1. CDR3 length: 16 residues. Germline CDR1 reads SGHTA; CDR2 reads FQGNSA. V dropped 6 bases and J dropped 2; count of bases not matched to a gene: 6. The CDR3 reads CASSTGGPAYNSPLHF. The CDR3 coding sequence is TGTGCCAGCAGTACAGGGGGGCCCGCCTATAATTCACCCCTCCACTTT.

This clonotype has only a few counts. The rearrangement joins TRBV15 to TRBJ2-7; 10 bases line up with TRBD2. This CDR3 has 15 residues. Germline V CDR1 and CDR2: LNHNV, YYDKDF (reference sequence). V trimming: 5 bases; J trimming: 0 bases; junction bases outside the gene matches: 4. This chain's CDR3 is CATSPLAGGSYEQYF. DNA of the CDR3: TGTGCCACCAGCCCTTTAGCGGGAGGCTCCTACGAGCAGTACTTC.

This clonotype was detected many times. The chain couples TRBV7-2 to TRBJ2-7, with D unclear. The CDR3 contains 12 residues. Trimming shortened V by 2 bases and J by 2 bases, and 4 bases separated the two germline ends. Germline V gives CDR1 SGHTA, CDR2 FQGNSA. CDR3 sequence: CASSLLPYEQYF. CDR3 nucleotide sequence: TGTGCCAGCAGCTTATTGCCCTACGAGCAGTACTTC.

This clonotype was seen ten or more times. This chain uses TRBV7-2 with TRBJ2-1, with TRBD1 identical over 10 bases. V gave up 5 bases and J gave up 12 bases; unmatched junction bases: 10. The CDR3 runs to 14 residues. Per germline, CDR1 SGHTA and CDR2 FQGNSA. CDR3 amino acids: CASSTERDRGLQFF. The CDR3 nucleotides read TGTGCCAGCAGCACCGAACGGGACAGGGGTTTGCAGTTCTTC.

This chain links TRBV4-1 with TRBJ2-3; D unresolved. Looked up from germline, CDR1 is MGHRA and CDR2 is YSYEKL. Trimming cost V 1 base and J 8 bases, with 13 bases left between them. The CDR3 is made up of 14 amino acids. CDR3 coding DNA: TGCGCCAGCAGCCAAGGGGCAGGAATTGCTACGCAGTATTTT. Its protein product is CASSQGAGIATQYF.

The chain links TRBV29-1 to TRBJ2-1; the D gene is possibly TRBD1 (6 bases). V gave up 4 bases and J gave up 8 bases, with 12 bases separating them. Germline V CDR1 and CDR2: SQVTM, ANQGSEA. The CDR3 spans 12 residues. The CDR3 nucleotides read TGCAGCGTTGGGGAAGGGGGACATGAGCAGTTCTTC. As protein: CSVGEGGHEQFF.